This T cell receptor beta chain was identified in a study of CD8+ T cells in alopecia areata. Study outcomes and limitations: Baseline CD8+ expansion's link to response remains uncertain, as there was one nonresponder.

For this clone: Its cognate antigen is unknown.

Treatment in this sample: oral pan-JAK inhibitor, 5-10 mg twice daily. Samples from alopecia areata patients were lesional scalp punch biopsies and peripheral blood. Germline V gives CDR1 MNHEY, CDR2 SVGAGI. The J segment lost 5 bases and the V segment lost 7 bases, leaving 6 bases of the junction unmatched. The CDR3 is made up of 15 amino acids. RNA extraction was followed by reverse transcription into cDNA, which acted as the sequencing template. Repertoires were generated with immunoSEQ multiplex PCR, while TCRdb's copy carries only in-frame clones and drops some. The data show about 110,000 clones, roughly 50% seen once.

The V call is TRBV6-5, the J call TRBJ2-5, with 14 bases fitting TRBD2. The source of this sequence is a human donor with alopecia areata. Sequences were derived from CD8+ T cells sorted from blood, sampled at week 24, from a patient treated with tofacitinib. The CDR3 loop is CASTTSGGALETQYF. The CDR3 bases are TGTGCCAGCACGACTAGCGGGGGGGCATTGGAGACCCAGTACTTC.